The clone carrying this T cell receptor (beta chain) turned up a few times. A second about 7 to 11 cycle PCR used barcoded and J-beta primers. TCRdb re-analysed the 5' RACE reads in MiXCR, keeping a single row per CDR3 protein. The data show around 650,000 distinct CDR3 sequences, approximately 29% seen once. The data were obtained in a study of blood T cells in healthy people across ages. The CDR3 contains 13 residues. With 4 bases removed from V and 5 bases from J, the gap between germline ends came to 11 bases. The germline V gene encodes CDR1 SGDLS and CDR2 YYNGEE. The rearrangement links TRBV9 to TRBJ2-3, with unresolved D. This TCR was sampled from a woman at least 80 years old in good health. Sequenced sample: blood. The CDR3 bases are TGTGCCAGCAGCCCCTCCCCCGGAGATACGCAGTATTTT. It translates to CASSPSPGDTQYF.